The present T cell receptor (beta chain) was sequenced within a study of human T cells and chemical hapten exposure. Broader study findings: Controls formed significantly fewer large CDR3 similarity clusters than expanded TCRs did.

In this sample, this clonotype turned up a few times. What it recognizes is unknown. Noted time point: patch test 2, 6 weeks after DPC sensitization. Sample treatment: therapeutic diphenylcyclopropenone sensitization with weekly scalp DPC. TCRdb re-derived calls from the RACE reads in MiXCR, one entry per CDR3 protein. The table lists over 70,000 distinct CDR3 sequences, 9.5% to 13% of them singletons. Trimming left V 1 base short and J 2 bases short, with 6 bases between. Germline CDR1 and CDR2: MGHRA and YSYEKL. The CDR3 length is 13 residues. The V gene is TRBV4-1, the J gene TRBJ2-7, with D uncertain. The sample here was whole blood, taken in connection with sensitization to the hapten diphenylcyclopropenone (DPC). The receptor comes from a man aged 18 to 30 with alopecia areata. Some clones in this sample may be carry-over from other donors' samples. CDR3 amino acids: CASSQVMTYEQYF. The CDR3 bases are TGCGCCAGCAGCCAAGTGATGACCTACGAGCAGTACTTC.